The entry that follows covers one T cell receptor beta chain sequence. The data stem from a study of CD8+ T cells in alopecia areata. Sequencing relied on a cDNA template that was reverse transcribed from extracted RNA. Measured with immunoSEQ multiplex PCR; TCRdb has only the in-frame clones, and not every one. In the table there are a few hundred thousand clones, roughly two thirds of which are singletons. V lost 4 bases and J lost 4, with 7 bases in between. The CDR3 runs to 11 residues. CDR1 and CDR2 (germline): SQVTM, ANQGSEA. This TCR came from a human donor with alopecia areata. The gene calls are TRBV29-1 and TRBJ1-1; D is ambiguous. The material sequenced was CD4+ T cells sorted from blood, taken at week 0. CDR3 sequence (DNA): TGCAGCGTTGTGACCGGCACTGAAGCTTTCTTT. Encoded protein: CSVVTGTEAFF. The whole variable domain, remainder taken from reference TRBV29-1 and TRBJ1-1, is SAVISQKPSRDICQRGTSLTIQCQVDSQVTMMFWYRQQPGQSLTLIATANQGSEATYESGFVIDKFPISRPNLTFSTLTVSNMSPEDSSIYLCSVVTGTEAFFGQGTRLTVV.